This entry lists 24 T cell receptor beta chains sequenced from one sample in a study of blood T cell repertoires in COVID-19. This table comes from immunoSEQ multiplex PCR, and its TCRdb copy is limited to in-frame clones, with some not included. The repertoire consists of approximately 500,000 clones, with approximately 91% occurring once and the leading ten covering under 8.5%. The sample comprised peripheral blood. Receptors were obtained from a woman aged 45-65 years with COVID-19, enrolled during active disease.

The J gene is TRBJ2-7, the V gene TRBV30; D possibly corresponds to TRBD1 (6 bases). The CDR3 length is 12 residues. V lost 5 bases, J lost 2 bases, and 10 bases lay in between. CDR1 is GTSNPN and CDR2 is SVGIG in the germline V gene (reference sequence). CDR3 loop: CAWSTGTYEQYF. CDR3 DNA sequence: TGTGCCTGGTCCACAGGGACCTACGAGCAGTACTTC.

This clone was seen a single time. The gene calls are TRBV30 and TRBJ1-2, with TRBD1 identical over 9 bases. Germline lookup yields CDR1 GTSNPN and CDR2 SVGIG (reference sequence). The junction had 10 bases not matched to a gene; V was cut back by 2 bases and J by 6 bases. The CDR3 extends over 15 amino acids. CDR3 DNA: TGTGCCTGGAGTAGGGGGACAGGGAGATGGGATGGCTACACCTTC. Its protein is CAWSRGTGRWDGYTF.

The rearrangement joins TRBV19 to TRBJ2-1, with TRBD2 identical over 10 bases. The CDR3 covers 15 residues. The ends lost 9 bases at V and 9 bases at J; junction bases unmatched: 14. Germline CDR1 and CDR2: LNHDA and SQIVND (reference sequence). The CDR3 is CASEALGTSDTEQFF. For the CDR3, the DNA is TGTGCCAGCGAGGCCCTGGGGACTAGCGACACTGAGCAGTTCTTC.

The chain recombines TRBV14 with TRBJ1-6; D unresolved. CDR3 length: 15 residues. Germline-derived CDR1 and CDR2 are SGHDN and FVKESK. V was trimmed by 6 bases and J by 10 bases, leaving 19 bases between them. The CDR3 bases are TGTGCCAGCAGTCACACGAGGGTAGGGAACTCACCCCTCCACTTT. Its translation is CASSHTRVGNSPLHF.

The rearrangement uses TRBV6-5 and TRBJ1-4, with D maybe TRBD1 (5 bases). CDR1 and CDR2 from the germline V gene are MNHEY and SVGAGI. The V and J ends lost 5 bases and 6 bases respectively, with 16 bases between them. The CDR3 totals 15 residues. CDR3 coding DNA: TGTGCCAGCAGTCTAACGACAGCACCAGATGAAAAACTGTTTTTT. It specifies CASSLTTAPDEKLFF.

The rearrangement joins TRBV29-1 to TRBJ1-4; D unresolved. The CDR3 runs to 16 residues. V was pared by 1 base and J by 0 bases, with 12 bases between. The germline V gene encodes CDR1 SQVTM and CDR2 ANQGSEA. This CDR3 is CSVEAPSSATNEKLFF. In nucleotides, the CDR3 is TGCAGCGTTGAAGCCCCCTCCAGTGCAACTAATGAAAAACTGTTTTTT.

The DNA for the CDR3 is TGTGCCAGCAGTGAAGCCGGGAGGGGGGTATACTTC. This sequence encodes CASSEAGRGVYF. The rearrangement links TRBV6-1 to TRBJ2-7; 8 nucleotides agree with TRBD2. Germline-derived CDR1 and CDR2 are MNHNS and SASEGT. The CDR3 runs 12 residues. Germline trimming cut 0 bases from V and 13 bases from J; bases unmatched to any gene: 5.

V and J are TRBV9 and TRBJ2-2; 8 positions match TRBD1. There are 17 residues in the CDR3. The V and J ends lost 1 base and 1 base, in that order; junction bases with no gene match: 6. Germline V CDR1 and CDR2: SGDLS, YYNGEE. In DNA form, the CDR3 reads TGTGCCAGCAGCGTATATGGGGGGACAGGGAACACCGGGGAGCTGTTTTTT. Its protein is CASSVYGGTGNTGELFF. Complete variable domain (other parts from reference TRBV9 and TRBJ2-2): DSGVTQTPKHLITATGQRVTLRCSPRSGDLSVYWYQQSLDQGLQFLIQYYNGEERAKGNILERFSAQQFPDLHSELNLSSLELGDSALYFCASSVYGGTGNTGELFFGEGSRLTVL.

This clone has only one observation. This rearrangement joins TRBV23-1 to TRBJ1-1; 8 nucleotides align to TRBD1. TRBV23-1 is designated an ORF whose function remains uncertain. The CDR3 spans 15 residues. In DNA, the CDR3 is TGCGCTAAGAGACGGGACAGGTTACTGAACACTGAAGCTTTCTTT. As protein: CAKRRDRLLNTEAFF.

This clone was counted a single time. This chain connects TRBV13 to TRBJ2-7; D unclear. Deletions cut 1 base from V and 0 bases from J, with 7 bases between. Per germline, CDR1 PRHDT and CDR2 FYEKMQ (reference sequence). This CDR3 region has 14 residues. CDR3 residues: CASSLVTSSYEQYF. CDR3 DNA sequence: TGTGCCAGCAGCTTAGTCACGAGCTCCTACGAGCAGTACTTC.

V and J are TRBV3-1 (or the pseudogene TRBV3-2) and TRBJ2-7, with D hard to call. CDR3 length: 13 amino acids. Trimming cost V 1 base and J 5 bases, with 9 bases left between them. Germline loops: CDR1 LGHDT, CDR2 YNNKEL (reference sequence). The chain's CDR3 is CASSQVTLNEQYF. For the CDR3, the DNA is TGTGCCAGCAGCCAAGTGACTCTCAACGAGCAGTACTTC.

This clone showed up just once. Different DNA sequences within this sample yield the same CDR3. This chain connects TRBV27 to TRBJ2-7; tentatively, D is TRBD1 (5 bases). CDR3 size: 13 residues. Germline V lookup: CDR1 MNHEY, CDR2 SMNVEV (reference sequence). Trimming took off 1 base at V and 4 bases at J, with 8 bases between the two ends. The CDR3 sequence is CASSLYDRYEQYF. In nucleotides, the CDR3 is TGTGCCAGCAGTTTATACGACAGATACGAGCAGTACTTC.

The chain uses TRBV3-1 (or the pseudogene TRBV3-2) and TRBJ2-1; 16 bases match TRBD2. The CDR3 runs 14 residues. The germline V gene encodes CDR1 LGHDT and CDR2 YNNKEL (reference sequence). V lost 3 bases to trimming and J lost 13 bases; unmatched junction nucleotides: 3. This CDR3 is CASSHGTSGGAQFF. In DNA form, the CDR3 reads TGTGCCAGCAGCCACGGGACTAGCGGGGGGGCCCAGTTCTTC.

The CDR3 region is CASKSRGANYGYTF. CDR3 nucleotides: TGTGCCAGCAAGAGCCGGGGGGCCAACTATGGCTACACCTTC. The chain employs TRBV25-1 and TRBJ1-2, with a possible D match to TRBD1 (6 bases). The CDR3 loop spans 14 amino acids. V gave up 7 bases and J gave up 2 bases, with 14 bases separating them. The germline CDR1 and CDR2 sequences are MGHDK and SYGVNS.

The gene calls are TRBV7-6 and TRBJ1-1; the match to TRBD1 covers 7 bases. V was clipped by 4 bases and J by 4 bases; unmatched bases: 6. Germline loops: CDR1 SGHVS, CDR2 FNYEAQ. This CDR3 is built from 14 residues. CDR3 sequence: CASSSFRGSTEAFF. The CDR3 bases are TGTGCCAGCAGCTCTTTCAGGGGGAGCACTGAAGCTTTCTTT.

The J gene is TRBJ2-3, the V gene TRBV2; tentative D call: TRBD1 (6 bases). Germline lookup yields CDR1 SNHLY and CDR2 FYNNEI. Trimming cost V 6 bases and J 0 bases, with 16 bases left between them. CDR3 length: 16 amino acids. DNA of the CDR3: TGTGCCAGCAGGACAGAGACAGGACCTAGCACAGATACGCAGTATTTT. As protein: CASRTETGPSTDTQYF.

The chain is built from TRBV5-6 and TRBJ1-3; D uncertain. Germline V CDR1 and CDR2: SGHDT, YYEEEE. V shed 2 bases and J shed 1 base, with 4 bases lying between them. CDR3 size: 13 residues. CDR3 region: CASSFESGNTIYF. CDR3 nucleotide sequence: TGTGCCAGCAGCTTCGAGTCTGGAAACACCATATATTTT. Drawing the rest from reference TRBV5-6 and TRBJ1-3, the complete variable domain is DAGVTQSPTHLIKTRGQQVTLRCSPKSGHDTVSWYQQALGQGPQFIFQYYEEEERQRGNFPDRFSGHQFPNYSSELNVNALLLGDSALYLCASSFESGNTIYFGEGSWLTVV.

In its sample, this clone was seen a few times. The DNA for the CDR3 is TGTGCCAGCAGCCCCACGACAGACGAGCAGTACTTC. Its protein is CASSPTTDEQYF. The chain combines TRBV7-2 with TRBJ2-7, with D tentatively TRBD1 (5 bases). The V end lost 5 bases, the J end lost 5 bases, and 10 bases lay between the germline ends. The CDR3 totals 12 residues. The V gene's germline CDR1 is SGHTA and CDR2 FQGNSA.

J is TRBJ2-1 and V is TRBV11-2; 7 bases map to TRBD1. CDR3 length: 15 amino acids. Germline-derived CDR1 and CDR2 are SGHAT and FQNNGV. Germline trimming cut 5 bases from V and 3 bases from J; bases unmatched to any gene: 7. CDR3 residues: CASSLSTGNYNEQFF. DNA of the CDR3: TGTGCCAGCAGCCTTTCGACAGGGAACTACAATGAGCAGTTCTTC.

This clone was counted a single time. J is TRBJ1-6 and V is TRBV27, with D uncertain. Trimming removed 2 bases from V and 0 bases from J, with 11 bases in between. Germline V CDR1 and CDR2: MNHEY, SMNVEV (reference sequence). The CDR3 has 17 residues. The DNA of the CDR3 is TGTGCCAGCAGTTTAACGATTGGGAGCTCCTATAATTCACCCCTCCACTTT. Amino acids: CASSLTIGSSYNSPLHF.

This clone occurred once. The rearrangement uses TRBV6-9 and TRBJ1-2, with 9 bases identical to TRBD1. J lost 6 bases, V lost 4 bases, and 9 bases had no gene match. CDR3 size: 15 residues. Germline assignment: CDR1 MNHGY and CDR2 SVAAGI. The CDR3 loop is CASSSGTGSGDGYTF. In DNA, the CDR3 is TGTGCCAGCAGTTCGGGGACAGGGTCCGGGGATGGCTACACCTTC.

CDR3 protein: CASSLGDEQFF. Here the CDR3 DNA reads TGTGCCAGCAGCTTGGGCGATGAGCAGTTCTTC. This chain joins TRBV13 and TRBJ2-1; D ambiguous. There are 11 residues in the CDR3. Trimming took 3 bases from V and 8 from J, leaving 5 bases between them. Germline values: CDR1 PRHDT, CDR2 FYEKMQ (reference sequence).

As to this clone: The junction departs from germline at one end; a sequencing error may be responsible. The chain has TRBV29-1 and TRBJ1-5; 11 positions agree with TRBD1. CDR1 and CDR2 (germline): SQVTM, ANQGSEA. CDR3 size: 13 residues. The CDR3 is CSARTGGNQLQHF. The DNA of the CDR3 is TGCAGCGCTAGGACAGGGGGCAATCAGCTCCAGCATTTT.

This sequence joins TRBV30 and TRBJ2-5; no clear D gene. The CDR3 extends over 13 amino acids. Germline V gene sequence: CDR1 GTSNPN, CDR2 SVGIG (reference sequence). Trimming left V 3 bases short and J 1 base short, with 9 bases between. CDR3 amino acids: CAWSLALQETQYF. The CDR3 region has the DNA TGTGCCTGGAGCCTGGCCCTCCAAGAGACCCAGTACTTC.